This T cell receptor beta chain was profiled in a study of blood T cell repertoires in COVID-19 (dated by TCRdb to the early 2020s). Describing the broader study: Samples from collaborators originated in the United States, Italy and Spain and spanned both the acute and convalescent phases of COVID-19. The material from the prospective study consisted of cDNA or gDNA derived from T cells, B-cell-depleted T cells, or PBMCs. The samples were drawn from two sources: the first 160 participants of the ongoing ImmuneRACE study, and over 950 subjects contributed by 6 global collaborators. Where available, HLA class I and class II types were obtained from metadata supplied by the sample provider rather than from assay-based typing. Deeply sampled blood TCRbeta repertoires from subjects exposed to, actively infected with, or recovered from COVID-19 were included in the dataset. The repertoires were released in a freely available public database meant as a resource for research on the immune response to SARS-CoV-2. A de-identified subject ID, COVID-19 status, age in years and sex were almost always included in the sample metadata.

TCRbeta CDR3 regions were amplified from genomic DNA by means of the immunoSEQ Assay, a bias-controlled multiplex PCR. In the authors' own workflow: Nucleated cell counts per sample were estimated from amplification of reference gene primers within the assay. Sequence reads were collapsed and filtered to measure the absolute abundance of every unique TCRbeta CDR3 rearrangement. For each sample, productive Simpson clonality was calculated as the square root of Simpson's diversity index over productive rearrangements. As stored in TCRdb, this immuneACCESS dataset retains in-frame rearrangements with V and J assigned. A fraction of the clones does not appear; measured against another copy, unresolved V genes explain less than half of the discrepancy, and the remainder lacks a known reason. D and trimming were read from the DNA, whereas the V and J calls and clone size are those reported in that table. The sample table contains 120,000 or so clones; only one count was recorded for roughly 90% of them. Roughly 7.6% of the sample comes from the top ten.

Spanning cysteine to phenylalanine, the CDR3 consists of 13 amino acids. Kept here is only the CDR3 DNA, which spans 39 bases and is read in frame from base 1. From a lookup of the germline V gene (reference sequence), CDR1 and CDR2 are SEHNR and FQNEAQ. V lost 2 bases and J lost 2 bases; the stretch between them is 7 bases long. Study-wide conclusions, independent of this receptor: Clinical and demographic metadata were provided uncurated, with the amount varying by source and participant.

In the case of this clone: Its antigen is still unknown. Base quality data are lacking; no much larger clone is found one base away.

Each collaborating institution followed its own protocols to collect whole blood in K2EDTA tubes. Collaborator samples were shipped for TCRbeta analysis as frozen whole blood, isolated PBMCs, or DNA extracted from either sample type. Rearrangement joined TRBV7-9 to TRBJ2-7, with a tentative D gene TRBD2 over 5 matching bases. The specimen sequenced was peripheral blood. This TCR was sampled from a man aged 45-65 years with acute or convalescent COVID-19. DNA sequence: TGTGCCAGCAGCTTACACGGGACCTACGAGCAGTACTTC. The resulting protein is CASSLHGTYEQYF.